The 27 T cell receptor beta chains given below trace back to one sample, sequenced in a study of spatial heterogeneity in lung cancer. The time point was: sample taken at primary tumor resection. From tumor, nontumor lung or frozen PBMC, whole RNA was taken unsorted for sequencing. TCRdb reprocessed the 5' RACE reads with MiXCR, giving one entry per CDR3 protein. The data contain some 4,100 distinct CDR3 sequences, around 25% of them singletons. The sequences come from PBMCs, collected at surgery. These receptors originate from a female donor with early-stage non-small cell lung cancer.

This clonotype is medium-sized by share. This beta chain represents an off-target read in a library built for alpha chains; its size is of limited meaning. The chain carries TRBV27 and TRBJ2-2; D may correspond to TRBD1 or TRBD2 (5 bases each). CDR1 MNHEY and CDR2 SMNVEV come from the germline V gene (reference sequence). The germline V and J ends were trimmed by 5 bases and 0 bases, with 10 bases remaining between them. The CDR3 is 15 residues long. The CDR3 DNA reads TGTGCCAGCAGTCCGAGGGGACCGAACACCGGGGAGCTGTTTTTT. Protein product: CASSPRGPNTGELFF.

Note on this clonotype: Found in a library prepared for alpha chains, this beta chain is an off-target read, and its abundance has little meaning. The chain joins TRBV4-2 to TRBJ2-7; 13 bases agree with TRBD2. CDR3 length equals 15 residues. Germline V gives CDR1 LGHNA, CDR2 YNFKEQ. The V segment lost 5 bases and the J segment 2 bases; nucleotides outside the gene matches: 3. CDR3 sequence: CASSFGLAGAYEQYF. The CDR3 coding sequence is TGTGCCAGCAGCTTTGGACTAGCGGGAGCCTACGAGCAGTACTTC.

This clonotype is medium-sized. Because the library targeted alpha chains, this beta chain is an off-target read whose size means little. The chain couples TRBV27 to TRBJ2-7; 10 bases agree with TRBD2. The V and J ends lost 9 bases and 4 bases, in that order; junction bases with no gene match: 6. Germline V CDR1 and CDR2: MNHEY, SMNVEV (reference sequence). The CDR3 is made up of 13 amino acids. CDR3 amino acids: CASSSGSSYEQYF. The CDR3 region has the DNA TGTGCCAGTTCTAGCGGGAGTTCTTACGAGCAGTACTTC.

By sample share, this clonotype is medium-sized. Found in a library prepared for alpha chains, this beta chain is an off-target read, and its abundance has little meaning. CDR3 DNA sequence: TGTGCCAGCTCACCAGCACTAGCGGGCTCCTACGAGCAGTACTTC. Its protein is CASSPALAGSYEQYF. The chain employs TRBV18 and TRBJ2-7, with TRBD2 matching over 9 bases. This CDR3 comprises 15 residues. The germline gives CDR1 KGHSH, CDR2 LQKENI. V shed 2 bases, J shed 0 bases, and the junction held 2 bases outside the gene matches.

This clonotype was counted only a few times. Since the library was made to target alpha chains, this beta chain is a stray read and its abundance is not meaningful. The chain combines TRBV6-4 with TRBJ2-2; no clear D. The CDR3 is made up of 13 amino acids. Deletions cut 0 bases from V and 4 bases from J, with 3 bases between. CDR1 is MRHNA and CDR2 is SNTAGT in the germline V gene. The CDR3 loop is CASSDSPTGELFF. Written as DNA, the CDR3 is TGTGCCAGCAGTGACTCACCCACCGGGGAGCTGTTTTTT.

In this sample, this clonotype is medium-sized. The library was prepared for alpha chains; this beta chain is a stray read, so its frequency means little. The genes are TRBV7-2 and TRBJ2-7, with D possibly being TRBD1 or TRBD2 (5 bases each). V gave up 3 bases and J gave up 6 bases, with 12 bases separating them. The V gene's germline CDR1 is SGHTA and CDR2 FQGNSA. This CDR3 region has 13 residues. The CDR3 region is CASSFQRGAEQYF. The CDR3 nucleotides are TGTGCCAGCAGCTTCCAGAGAGGGGCCGAGCAGTACTTC. The full variable domain, rest sourced from reference TRBV7-2 and TRBJ2-7, is GAGVSQSPSNKVTEKGKDVELRCDPISGHTALYWYRQSLGQGLEFLIYFQGNSAPDKSGLPSDRFSAERTGGSVSTLTIQRTQQEDSAVYLCASSFQRGAEQYFGPGTRLTVT.

In this sample, this clonotype turned up a few times. This beta chain is off target for a library built for alpha chains, so its abundance means little. The V call is TRBV7-8, the J call TRBJ2-7; D perhaps matches TRBD2 (5 bases). The CDR3 loop spans 16 amino acids. The V end lost 5 bases, the J end lost 1 base, and 18 bases lay between the germline ends. Per germline, CDR1 SGHVS and CDR2 FQNEAQ. CDR3: CASSPYRLPGSYEQYF. As DNA, the CDR3 is TGTGCCAGCAGCCCCTACCGACTACCCGGATCCTACGAGCAGTACTTC.

For this clonotype: A library prepared for alpha chains yielded this beta chain as an off-target read; its size is of little meaning. The chain has TRBV28 and TRBJ2-1, with D unclear. V lost 6 bases, J lost 4 bases, and 13 bases lay in between. The CDR3 has 14 residues. Germline V gives CDR1 MDHEN, CDR2 SYDVKM. This chain's CDR3 is CASRFARDYNEQFF. As DNA, the CDR3 is TGTGCCAGCAGGTTCGCGAGAGATTACAATGAGCAGTTCTTC.

This clonotype was seen a handful of times. This beta chain lies outside the target of a library built for alpha chains; its clone size means little. This chain links TRBV6-5 with TRBJ2-7, with D possibly matching TRBD1 (5 bases). The germline V gene has CDR1 MNHEY and CDR2 SVGAGI. This CDR3 comprises 13 residues. Trimming stripped 0 bases from V and 6 bases from J, with 9 bases between. The CDR3 DNA is TGTGCCAGCAGTTACTCGAAGGGGTCCGAGCAGTACTTC. The encoded protein is CASSYSKGSEQYF.

This clonotype is labeled as medium-sized. Being off target in a library aimed at alpha chains, this beta chain has a size of little meaning. V is TRBV7-2 and J is TRBJ2-2, with a tentative D call TRBD2 (5 bases). Germline lookup yields CDR1 SGHTA and CDR2 FQGNSA. The CDR3 contains 15 residues. V was trimmed by 6 bases and J by 0 bases, leaving 11 bases between them. The CDR3 spells CASSLTAANTGELFF. CDR3 sequence (DNA): TGTGCCAGCAGTCTTACAGCGGCGAACACCGGGGAGCTGTTTTTT.

Comments on this clonotype: In a library made to pick up alpha chains, this beta chain is a stray read with a size that means little. The chain employs TRBV7-2 and TRBJ2-3; no reliable D call. The V gene lost 6 bases and the J gene lost 0 bases, with 4 bases spanning the gap. This CDR3 comprises 12 residues. In germline, CDR1 is SGHTA, CDR2 FQGNSA. The CDR3 here is CASRASTDTQYF. The DNA for the CDR3 is TGTGCCAGCAGGGCGAGCACAGATACGCAGTATTTT.

This clonotype is medium-sized in the sample. As an off-target read in a library built for alpha chains, this beta chain has a frequency of little significance. V usage is TRBV20-1 and J usage is TRBJ2-1; 9 nucleotides agree with TRBD2. V gave up 6 bases and J gave up 4 bases; unmatched junction bases: 10. This CDR3 is 15 amino acids long. The germline CDR1 and CDR2 sequences are DFQATT and SNEGSKA (reference sequence). The CDR3 spells CSAPGLAFLYNEQFF. The CDR3 coding sequence is TGCAGTGCGCCGGGACTAGCTTTCCTTTACAATGAGCAGTTCTTC.

This clonotype was detected only once. A library prepared for alpha chains yielded this beta chain as an off-target read; its size is of little meaning. The chain couples TRBV20-1 to TRBJ2-1; maybe TRBD2 (6 bases). V was shortened by 3 bases and J by 2 bases, with 8 bases between the two germline ends. Per the germline V gene, CDR1 is DFQATT and CDR2 is SNEGSKA (reference sequence). CDR3 length equals 13 residues. As DNA, the CDR3 is TGCAGTGCTAGGGGACTGGCCTACAATGAGCAGTTCTTC. Its translation is CSARGLAYNEQFF.

Comment on this clonotype: Within a library made for alpha chains, this beta chain is off target, and its count is uninformative. The chain combines TRBV29-1 with TRBJ2-3; TRBD1 or TRBD2 may be the D gene (5 bases each). Germline CDR1 reads SQVTM; CDR2 reads ANQGSEA. CDR3 length equals 11 residues. V gave up 4 bases and J gave up 6 bases, with 8 bases separating them. CDR3 in DNA: TGCAGCGTTGCCGGGGCGGATACGCAGTATTTT. Its protein product is CSVAGADTQYF.

As concerns this clonotype: This beta chain is off target for a library built for alpha chains, so its abundance means little. The genes are TRBV2 and TRBJ2-7; D unclear. Germline values: CDR1 SNHLY, CDR2 FYNNEI. V lost 6 bases to trimming and J lost 3 bases, with 15 bases between them. The CDR3 contains 14 residues. CDR3 sequence (DNA): TGTGCCAGCAGGGAACATCCCAGTCGCTACGAGCAGTACTTC. Translated, it gives CASREHPSRYEQYF.

Note on this clonotype: With the library built for alpha chains, this beta chain is off target and its frequency is not meaningful. This chain links TRBV3-1 with TRBJ2-7; D gene uncertain. Germline CDR1 reads LGHDT; CDR2 reads YNNKEL (reference sequence). The CDR3 totals 13 residues. The V and J ends lost 2 bases and 4 bases respectively, with 9 bases between them. The CDR3 DNA is TGTGCCAGCAGCCAATCCCGGCCATACGAGCAGTACTTC. Translation: CASSQSRPYEQYF.

This clonotype has a handful of counts. The library was built for alpha chains, so this beta chain is an off-target read and its size means little. The J gene is TRBJ2-7, the V gene TRBV27; D may match TRBD1 or TRBD2 (5 bases each). Trimming removed 7 bases at V and 5 bases at J, with 24 bases between. This CDR3 is 16 amino acids long. Germline CDR1 reads MNHEY; CDR2 reads SMNVEV (reference sequence). In DNA, the CDR3 is TGTGCCAGCAACCGAAATATGGGAGCAGGGATTAACGAGCAGTACTTC. Protein: CASNRNMGAGINEQYF.

Concerning this clonotype: The library was designed around alpha chains, so this beta chain is a stray read whose abundance carries little weight. The V and J genes are TRBV5-4 and TRBJ2-6; the D is unclear. CDR1 and CDR2 (germline): SGHNT, YYREEE (reference sequence). This CDR3 region has 13 residues. V lost 4 bases and J 4 bases, leaving 6 bases between the germline ends. The CDR3: CASSPAGANVLTF. Written as DNA, the CDR3 is TGTGCCAGCAGCCCCGCCGGGGCCAACGTCCTGACTTTC.

As concerns this clonotype: This beta chain lies outside the target of a library built for alpha chains; its clone size means little. The chain links TRBV27 to TRBJ2-5, with D possibly matching TRBD2 (6 bases). Trimming took 1 base from V and 4 from J, leaving 16 bases between them. In germline, CDR1 is MNHEY, CDR2 SMNVEV (reference sequence). The CDR3 length is 16 residues. The CDR3 here is CASSLLGTGDGETQYF. The CDR3 DNA sequence: TGTGCCAGCAGTTTATTGGGGACTGGCGACGGAGAGACCCAGTACTTC.

By frequency in the sample, this clonotype is medium-sized. The library was built for alpha chains, so this beta chain is an off-target read and its size means little. This sequence joins TRBV2 and TRBJ2-5, with D tentatively TRBD1 or TRBD2 (5 bases each). The CDR3 covers 12 residues. V was shortened by 7 bases and J by 5 bases, with 11 bases between the two germline ends. Looked up from germline, CDR1 is SNHLY and CDR2 is FYNNEI. The CDR3 protein is CASNKGTETQYF. The CDR3 coding sequence is TGTGCCAGCAATAAGGGGACGGAGACCCAGTACTTC.

This clonotype was seen a handful of times. The library was built for alpha chains, so this beta chain is an off-target read and its size means little. The chain links TRBV6-8 to TRBJ2-5; maybe TRBD1 (6 bases). Germline V gene sequence: CDR1 MNHGY, CDR2 SAAAGT. The CDR3 length is 14 residues. The V gene lost 3 bases and the J gene lost 1 base, with 9 bases spanning the gap. The chain's CDR3 is CASSYTGFQETQYF. The CDR3 nucleotides read TGTGCCAGCAGTTATACAGGGTTCCAAGAGACCCAGTACTTC.

This clonotype has just a few counts. Since the library was made to target alpha chains, this beta chain is a stray read and its abundance is not meaningful. The chain is built from TRBV2 and TRBJ2-1; maybe TRBD1 (5 bases). Germline V gene sequence: CDR1 SNHLY, CDR2 FYNNEI. The V and J ends lost 3 bases and 13 bases respectively, with 13 bases between them. This CDR3 has 12 residues. CDR3 DNA: TGTGCCAGCAGTGACCCTAACAGGCCCCAGTTCTTC. Amino acids: CASSDPNRPQFF.

This clonotype showed up just a few times. This beta chain is off target for a library built for alpha chains, so its abundance means little. The chain uses TRBV7-9 and TRBJ2-2, with D possibly being TRBD1 or TRBD2 (5 bases each). The CDR3 extends over 15 amino acids. CDR1 SEHNR and CDR2 FQNEAQ come from the germline V gene (reference sequence). The V and J ends lost 2 bases and 3 bases respectively, with 10 bases between them. CDR3 coding DNA: TGTGCCAGCAGCTTATTTGGGGACGACACCGGGGAGCTGTTTTTT. Residues: CASSLFGDDTGELFF.

This clonotype turned up a few times. As an off-target read in a library built for alpha chains, this beta chain has a frequency of little significance. V usage is TRBV10-2 and J usage is TRBJ2-3; 8 nucleotides match TRBD2. CDR3 length equals 18 residues. V trimming: 4 bases; J trimming: 6 bases; junction bases outside the gene matches: 18. Germline loops: CDR1 WSHSY, CDR2 SAAADI. The CDR3, as DNA: TGCGCCAGCAGTGGAGGCTCCGGTGGGACTAGGAGGAGGGATACGCAGTATTTT. This sequence encodes CASSGGSGGTRRRDTQYF.

This clonotype came up a few times. The size of this beta chain means little, since it is a stray read in a library made for alpha chains. The V call is TRBV2, the J call TRBJ2-1; 8 bases line up with TRBD2. CDR1 SNHLY and CDR2 FYNNEI come from the germline V gene. V lost 3 bases, J lost 12 bases, and 10 bases stayed unmatched. The CDR3 spans 14 residues. CDR3 DNA: TGTGCCAGCAGTGAGGGACTAGGAACTATTGTGCAGTTCTTC. Its translation: CASSEGLGTIVQFF.

In its sample, this clonotype was seen a few times. A library made for alpha chains picked up this beta chain off target, so its size means little. J is TRBJ2-5 and V is TRBV7-2, with TRBD1 matching 11 bases. This CDR3 has 15 residues. J gave up 5 bases and V 5 bases, and 7 bases lay outside the gene matches. Germline V gene data show CDR1 as SGHTA and CDR2 as FQGNSA. CDR3 sequence: CASSGGQGVWETQYF. CDR3 DNA: TGTGCCAGCAGCGGGGGACAGGGGGTATGGGAGACCCAGTACTTC.

As for this clonotype: This beta chain was picked up by a library intended for alpha chains and is off target, so its count carries little meaning. CDR3 region: CASSLAVANEQFF. CDR3 nucleotides: TGTGCCAGCAGCTTAGCGGTGGCCAATGAGCAGTTCTTC. The chain joins TRBV11-2 to TRBJ2-1; the D is unclear. CDR3 size: 13 residues. Germline CDR1 and CDR2: SGHAT and FQNNGV. V gave up 1 base and J gave up 6 bases, with 7 bases separating them.